These 7 T cell receptor beta chains were sequenced from one sample in a study of memory CD4+ T cells and cytomegalovirus serostatus (dated by TCRdb to between 2018 and 2021). Single viable CD3+CD4+CD8-CD45RO+ cells were sorted as memory CD4+ T cells on a FACSAria II. The library was obtained by the immunoSEQ multiplex PCR assay. What TCRdb holds here is the immuneACCESS table cut down to in-frame rearrangements. Part of the clones is not present; checked against another copy, under half of the missing clones reflect an unresolved V gene, and the others are unexplained. The sample records approximately 65,000 clones, more than 70% of which are singletons. Of the sample, approximately 0.81% is held by the ten largest clones. Source material: memory CD4+ T cells from blood. The source of these receptors is an adult in good health and CMV-seronegative.

The chain has TRBV7-9 and TRBJ2-7; TRBD1 matches at 9 bases. Germline V lookup: CDR1 SEHNR, CDR2 FQNEAQ (reference sequence). This CDR3 is built from 14 residues. J was trimmed by 5 bases and V by 5 bases; bases with no gene match: 7. CDR3 protein: CASSPRTGVNEQYF. The CDR3 bases are TGTGCCAGCAGCCCCCGGACAGGGGTAAACGAGCAGTACTTC. Looking up the rest from reference TRBV7-9 and TRBJ2-7 gives the full variable domain: DTGVSQNPRHKITKRGQNVTFRCDPISEHNRLYWYRQTLGQGPEFLTYFQNEAQLEKSRLLSDRFSAERPKGSFSTLEIQRTEQGDSAMYLCASSPRTGVNEQYFGPGTRLTVT.

This rearrangement joins TRBV2 to TRBJ1-2, with D perhaps matching TRBD1 (5 bases). This CDR3 region has 14 residues. Germline lookup yields CDR1 SNHLY and CDR2 FYNNEI. V was cut by 7 bases and J by 3 bases, with 15 bases left in between. As DNA, the CDR3 is TGTGCCAGCACCGTAACGGGGGGGGACTATGGCTACACCTTC. Translating gives CASTVTGGDYGYTF. Using reference TRBV2 and TRBJ1-2 for the parts outside the CDR3, the full variable domain is EPEVTQTPSHQVTQMGQEVILRCVPISNHLYFYWYRQILGQKVEFLVSFYNNEISEKSEIFDDQFSVERPDGSNFTLKIRSTKLEDSAMYFCASTVTGGDYGYTFGSGTRLTVV.

V gene TRBV13 combines with J gene TRBJ1-3; D might be TRBD1 (5 bases). Germline V gives CDR1 PRHDT, CDR2 FYEKMQ (reference sequence). The length of the CDR3 is 16 residues. V lost 2 bases to trimming and J lost 0 bases, with 11 bases between them. CDR3 nucleotide sequence: TGTGCCAGCAGCTTAATAGCGGGGCTCTCTGGAAACACCATATATTTT. As protein: CASSLIAGLSGNTIYF.

CDR3 nucleotide sequence: TGTGCCATCAGTGAGTCGACGACGGGGCAGTACTTC. Encoded protein: CAISESTTGQYF. The J gene is TRBJ2-7, the V gene TRBV10-3; D gene ambiguous. This CDR3 has 12 amino acids. Between the trimmed V and J ends, which lost 0 bases and 9 bases, there was a span of 9 bases. The germline V gene encodes CDR1 ENHRY and CDR2 SYGVKD.

The rearrangement links TRBV19 to TRBJ1-2; 11 bases fit TRBD1. V dropped 5 bases and J dropped 3; count of bases not matched to a gene: 5. This CDR3 contains 15 residues. Per germline, CDR1 LNHDA and CDR2 SQIVND (reference sequence). The CDR3 reads CASSSRDRGDYGYTF. CDR3 in DNA: TGTGCCAGTAGTTCCCGGGACAGGGGGGACTATGGCTACACCTTC.

This clone showed up just a few times. J is TRBJ1-1 and V is TRBV5-5; the D gene is possibly TRBD1 (6 bases). This CDR3 is 14 amino acids long. V lost 4 bases and J 5 bases, leaving 15 bases between the germline ends. The germline V gene has CDR1 SGHKS and CDR2 YYEKEE (reference sequence). As DNA, the CDR3 is TGTGCCAGCAGCCCGACAGGACGGGGGACTGAAGCTTTCTTT. Translated: CASSPTGRGTEAFF.

This clone was counted a few times. The rearrangement joins TRBV20-1 to TRBJ1-1; D is undetermined. Trimming stripped 7 bases from V and 1 base from J, with 7 bases between. The CDR3 is 11 residues long. The germline V gene has CDR1 DFQATT and CDR2 SNEGSKA (reference sequence). The CDR3 loop reads CSGEGNTEAFF. The CDR3 region has the DNA TGCAGTGGTGAGGGGAACACTGAAGCTTTCTTT.